The clone carrying this T cell receptor (beta chain) appeared a few times. The antigen remains unidentified. This specimen includes other DNA sequences encoding the same CDR3. The record originates from a study of Ad26.COV2.S vaccination and SARS-CoV-2 variants. In the study overall: In the study, Ad26.COV2.S was injected intramuscularly once, or twice 56 days apart.

Findings and caveats of the study: Measurements of TCR breadth and depth may have given underestimates of the total T cell responses. Vaccine recipients and placebo recipients showed similar non-spike TCR breadth. Spike-specific TCR breadth in vaccine recipients exceeded that seen in placebo recipients.

V was clipped by 3 bases and J by 4 bases, with 6 bases between them. The CDR3 is made up of 11 amino acids. Germline V lookup: CDR1 DFQATT, CDR2 SNEGSKA (reference sequence). Described treatment: approximately 18 received Ad26.COV2.S at low or high dose, single or two shots; roughly five received placebo; per-sample allocation not given. The samples were gathered on day 63 after the first injection of vaccine or placebo. Profiled with immunoSEQ multiplex PCR; TCRdb holds only in-frame clones, not every one. The data hold about 480,000 clones, with around 90% observed a single time. This sequence was found in a person between 18 and 60 years old who received the Ad26.COV2.S COVID-19 vaccine or a placebo. The chain is built from TRBV20-1 and TRBJ1-1, with D possibly matching TRBD1 (5 bases). Sequenced here: peripheral blood, sampled in a trial of Ad26.COV2.S vaccine versus placebo. For the CDR3, the DNA is TGCAGTGCTAGGGGGGGCACTGAAGCTTTCTTT. Translation gives CSARGGTEAFF.